These 23 T cell receptor beta chains came from one sample sequenced in a study of T-cell reconstitution after alpha-beta-depleted transplantation in children. The TCRbeta library was prepared with unique molecular identifiers. TCRdb recomputed calls from the PCR reads with MiXCR, one row per CDR3 protein. The data show roughly 200,000 distinct CDR3 sequences, 14% to 15% seen once. The sample consisted of PBMCs from the stem cell graft donor, taken from the stem cell graft. These receptors came from a human donor who donated a stem cell graft to a child with acute lymphoblastic leukemia.

This clonotype was detected ten times or more. The chain uses TRBV5-1 and TRBJ2-7; 9 bases are shared with TRBD2. Per germline, CDR1 SGHRS and CDR2 YFSETQ. The CDR3 extends over 15 amino acids. V shed 3 bases and J 6 bases; nucleotides not matched to a gene: 10. CDR3 sequence reads: CASSWGVAGVGEQYF. CDR3 nucleotides: TGCGCCAGCAGCTGGGGGGTAGCGGGAGTGGGCGAGCAGTACTTC.

This clonotype was picked up many times. The V and J genes are TRBV5-1 and TRBJ2-3; D may match TRBD1 or TRBD2 (5 bases each). Germline assignment: CDR1 SGHRS and CDR2 YFSETQ. This CDR3 is 16 amino acids long. Trimming stripped 5 bases from V and 5 bases from J, with 21 bases between. CDR3 DNA sequence: TGCGCCAGCAGTCCCGGGACGCCGTCCTTCGGAGATACGCAGTATTTT. Its protein product is CASSPGTPSFGDTQYF.

This clonotype was seen ten or more times. V and J are TRBV5-1 and TRBJ1-1; D not certain. Germline-derived CDR1 and CDR2 are SGHRS and YFSETQ. Trimming took 0 bases from V and 6 from J, leaving 15 bases between them. The CDR3 runs to 15 residues. This CDR3 is CASSLEGSREAEAFF. In DNA form, the CDR3 reads TGCGCCAGCAGCTTGGAAGGGAGTAGGGAGGCTGAAGCTTTCTTT.

This clonotype occurred many times. This chain connects TRBV29-1 to TRBJ2-5, with TRBD2 identical over 8 bases. Looked up from germline, CDR1 is SQVTM and CDR2 is ANQGSEA. CDR3 length equals 14 residues. V lost 3 bases and J lost 4; bases outside the gene matches: 7. This CDR3 is CSVDRLAGSETQYF. DNA for the CDR3: TGCAGCGTTGATAGGCTAGCGGGTTCAGAGACCCAGTACTTC.

Notes on this clonotype: The junction shows a germline mismatch at one end, possibly a read error. V and J are TRBV7-7 and TRBJ2-7, with TRBD1 identical over 7 bases. Germline lookup yields CDR1 SSHAT and CDR2 FNYEAQ (reference sequence). CDR3 length: 13 residues. CDR3 coding DNA: TGTGCTAGCAGCTTTAACAGGGGTAACGAGCAGTACTTC. Translation: CASSFNRGNEQYF.

This clonotype appeared many times. This sequence joins TRBV6-5 and TRBJ1-3; D possibly corresponds to TRBD1 (5 bases). CDR1 MNHEY and CDR2 SVGAGI come from the germline V gene. CDR3 length: 15 amino acids. V lost 5 bases and J 0 bases, leaving 11 bases between the germline ends. CDR3 sequence (DNA): TGTGCCAGCAGTACCGGGACTGACTCTGGAAACACCATATATTTT. Protein product: CASSTGTDSGNTIYF.

The V gene is TRBV6-5, the J gene TRBJ1-2; D uncertain. V shed 4 bases and J shed 8 bases, with 14 bases lying between them. The germline CDR1 and CDR2 sequences are MNHEY and SVGAGI. The CDR3 runs to 13 residues. The CDR3 reads CASSLQWRVGYTF. The CDR3, as DNA: TGTGCCAGCAGTTTGCAGTGGAGGGTAGGCTACACCTTC.

The table lists this clonotype with many counts. V usage is TRBV29-1 and J usage is TRBJ2-7, with TRBD1 as a possible D gene (6 bases). The CDR3 is 13 residues long. Germline V gene lookup returns CDR1 SQVTM and CDR2 ANQGSEA. V was pared by 7 bases and J by 3 bases, with 16 bases between. Here the CDR3 DNA reads TGCAGCGCCCCGCTGACAGGAATCTACGAGCAGTACTTC. It specifies CSAPLTGIYEQYF.

This clonotype was recorded at least ten times. This chain joins TRBV7-9 and TRBJ1-1; no clear D gene. The CDR3 totals 16 residues. V lost 3 bases and J lost 5, with 19 bases in between. CDR1 SEHNR and CDR2 FQNEAQ come from the germline V gene (reference sequence). The CDR3 reads CASSFWSHRQATEAFF. The CDR3 DNA sequence: TGTGCCAGCAGCTTCTGGTCCCACCGGCAGGCAACTGAAGCTTTCTTT.

This clonotype occurred many times. The J gene is TRBJ2-7, the V gene TRBV20-1, with 9 nucleotides matching TRBD1. This CDR3 comprises 15 residues. The germline V gene has CDR1 DFQATT and CDR2 SNEGSKA (reference sequence). Unmatched junction bases numbered 5, after V lost 0 bases and J lost 2 bases. CDR3 protein: CSARDFGQGTYEQYF. The CDR3 DNA sequence: TGCAGTGCTAGAGATTTTGGACAGGGGACCTACGAGCAGTACTTC.

In its sample, this clonotype was seen many times. This chain connects TRBV5-1 to TRBJ2-7; maybe TRBD1 (6 bases). Germline V CDR1 and CDR2: SGHRS, YFSETQ. V lost 7 bases, J lost 3 bases, and 17 bases lay in between. The CDR3 is 14 amino acids. For the CDR3, the DNA is TGCGCCAGCTCTCCCCGACAGGAACTCTACGAGCAGTACTTC. Protein: CASSPRQELYEQYF.

The table lists this clonotype with many counts. This sequence joins TRBV5-1 and TRBJ2-6, with D possibly being TRBD2 (5 bases). The length of the CDR3 is 15 residues. Germline lookup yields CDR1 SGHRS and CDR2 YFSETQ. With 2 bases removed from V and 2 bases from J, the gap between germline ends came to 8 bases. Here the CDR3 reads CASSFTRAGANVLTF. The DNA for the CDR3 is TGCGCCAGCAGCTTTACGAGGGCTGGGGCCAACGTCCTGACTTTC.

This clonotype came up many times. The rearrangement links TRBV20-1 to TRBJ2-3; D possibly corresponds to TRBD2 (6 bases). The CDR3 has 14 residues. V lost 1 base, J lost 0 bases, and 8 bases lay in between. The germline gives CDR1 DFQATT, CDR2 SNEGSKA (reference sequence). In DNA, the CDR3 is TGCAGTGCTAGAGCGGGGGTTAGCACAGATACGCAGTATTTT. This gives the protein CSARAGVSTDTQYF.

The chain carries TRBV6-1 and TRBJ2-4; D is perhaps TRBD1 (5 bases). The CDR3 runs to 15 residues. Germline V gives CDR1 MNHNS, CDR2 SASEGT. V was clipped by 5 bases and J by 0 bases, with 11 bases between them. DNA for the CDR3: TGTGCCAGCAGTCTGACAGCGCTAGCCAAAAACATTCAGTACTTC. Translating gives CASSLTALAKNIQYF.

This clonotype was recorded at least ten times. The V gene is TRBV5-1, the J gene TRBJ2-1, with 7 bases lining up with TRBD2. This CDR3 has 15 amino acids. Germline V gene data show CDR1 as SGHRS and CDR2 as YFSETQ. J gave up 9 bases and V 0 bases, and 9 bases lay outside the gene matches. CDR3 sequence (DNA): TGCGCCAGCAGCTTGGTGGGCGGGAGAGGAGGTGAGCAGTTCTTC. Translating gives CASSLVGGRGGEQFF.

This clonotype was counted ten times or more. The chain combines TRBV7-9 with TRBJ2-4; 7 bases match TRBD2. Germline loops: CDR1 SEHNR, CDR2 FQNEAQ (reference sequence). J was trimmed by 0 bases and V by 5 bases; bases with no gene match: 10. The CDR3 sequence is 17 residues long. The CDR3: CASSPPGGNVAKNIQYF. The DNA for the CDR3 is TGTGCCAGCAGCCCACCGGGGGGAAATGTAGCCAAAAACATTCAGTACTTC.

This clonotype was observed at least ten times. The V call is TRBV4-2, the J call TRBJ2-3; 15 nucleotides agree with TRBD2. V shed 3 bases, J shed 1 base, and the junction held 8 bases outside the gene matches. The CDR3 covers 19 residues. The germline V gene encodes CDR1 LGHNA and CDR2 YNFKEQ. Here the CDR3 reads CASSHLGLAGGSGTDTQYF. The CDR3 coding sequence is TGTGCCAGCAGCCACCTGGGACTAGCGGGAGGATCTGGCACAGATACGCAGTATTTT.

In its sample, this clonotype was seen many times. This sequence joins TRBV11-2 and TRBJ1-2; no clear D. This CDR3 is 13 amino acids long. The V and J ends lost 1 base and 3 bases respectively, with 6 bases between them. The V gene's germline CDR1 is SGHAT and CDR2 FQNNGV. The CDR3 region has the DNA TGTGCCAGCAGCTTAGGTCGATACTATGGCTACACCTTC. This gives the protein CASSLGRYYGYTF.

The V gene is TRBV11-2, the J gene TRBJ2-5; 8 nucleotides agree with TRBD1. There are 16 residues in the CDR3. Germline loops: CDR1 SGHAT, CDR2 FQNNGV. The junction had 12 bases not matched to a gene; V was cut back by 4 bases and J by 5 bases. CDR3 amino acids: CASSSDPDRDGETQYF. Here the CDR3 DNA reads TGTGCCAGCAGCTCCGACCCGGACAGGGACGGGGAGACCCAGTACTTC. The variable domain in full, completed from reference TRBV11-2 and TRBJ2-5, reads EAGVAQSPRYKIIEKRQSVAFWCNPISGHATLYWYQQILGQGPKLLIQFQNNGVVDDSQLPKDRFSAERLKGVDSTLKIQPAKLEDSAVYLCASSSDPDRDGETQYFGPGTRLLVL.

This clonotype was observed a handful of times. CDR3 nucleotide sequence: TGTGCCACCAAGAAACTATCCGCTCCCGGGACTAGTAGGAAGGGGGAGCAGTACTTC. Its translation: CATKKLSAPGTSRKGEQYF. J is TRBJ2-7 and V is TRBV28; 8 bases map to TRBD2. CDR1 is MDHEN, CDR2 SYDVKM, per germline. Unmatched junction bases numbered 30, after V lost 10 bases and J lost 7 bases. This CDR3 has 19 residues.

This clonotype was seen at least ten times. V gene TRBV12-3 or TRBV12-4 combines with J gene TRBJ2-1; no clear D. Trimming removed 7 bases from V and 0 bases from J, with 7 bases in between. The CDR3 contains 13 residues. CDR3 residues: CASTASSYNEQFF. The CDR3, as DNA: TGTGCCAGCACTGCTAGCTCCTACAATGAGCAGTTCTTC.

The J gene is TRBJ2-1, the V gene TRBV5-4, with TRBD2 matching over 14 bases. This CDR3 contains 16 residues. Germline V gene lookup returns CDR1 SGHNT and CDR2 YYREEE (reference sequence). Trimming at V came to 4 bases and at J to 8 bases, leaving 8 bases not matched to a gene. CDR3 sequence: CASSLPGLAGAHEQFF. CDR3 sequence (DNA): TGTGCCAGCAGCCTGCCGGGACTAGCGGGAGCGCATGAGCAGTTCTTC.

Many counts were recorded for this clonotype. The chain employs TRBV25-1 and TRBJ2-3; 7 positions agree with TRBD2. CDR3 length: 15 amino acids. Looked up from germline, CDR1 is MGHDK and CDR2 is SYGVNS. V was pared by 6 bases and J by 4 bases, with 10 bases of the junction left unmatched. The CDR3 sequence is CASSIGRESPDTQYF. The CDR3 DNA reads as TGTGCCAGCAGCATCGGGCGGGAGAGCCCAGATACGCAGTATTTT.